This T cell receptor (beta chain) was recovered during a study of Graves' ophthalmopathy and Graves' hyperthyroidism (dated by TCRdb to 2017 to 2018). With regard to the full study: Hyperthyroidism was defined as stable when no progression to ophthalmopathy occurred within 18 months of follow-up. The independent validation cohort included approximately 19 hyperthyroidism patients plus 17 patients who later progressed from hyperthyroidism to ophthalmopathy. In roughly 6 hyperthyroidism patients, the T-cell repertoires found in thyroid tissue were compared with those found in blood. In total, 135 blood samples were TCR-sequenced: around 42 ophthalmopathy, some 75 hyperthyroidism and some 17 hyperthyroidism-to-ophthalmopathy patients. Once sampling was done, hyperthyroidism patients were given methimazole at a starting dose of 30 mg daily, while ophthalmopathy patients were given high-dose intravenous methylprednisolone. To explore V-J signatures that distinguish ophthalmopathy from hyperthyroidism, a discovery set of about 99 patients was enrolled, made up of around 44 with ophthalmopathy and 57 with stable hyperthyroidism. To tell Graves' ophthalmopathy apart from Graves' hyperthyroidism, and to predict which patients would progress to ophthalmopathy, the study relied on TCR beta repertoire signatures. The paper's findings and limits, for the study overall: Ophthalmopathy was separated from stable hyperthyroidism by the 13-signature model with just under 90% sensitivity and about 83% specificity in cross-validation and with 80%/75% in the test set. Sample size was not statistically predetermined, and group allocation was not concealed from the investigators. Most expanded thyroid clonotypes with a frequency above 0.001 also appeared in blood, which suggests that blood repertoires may reflect the immune response in the thyroid. In validation, the model predicted ophthalmopathy progression with 55% to 71% sensitivity and around 72% specificity; roughly 11 predicted patients were CT-confirmed with GO in a median of approximately six months.

Points on this clonotype: Its antigen target is currently unknown. No quality values exist for individual bases; no much larger clone is one base distant.

Reading the germline V gene gives CDR1 SGHTA and CDR2 FQGTGA. The CDR3 runs 15 residues from the cysteine to the phenylalanine. The kept DNA is CDR3 alone, 45 bases in frame from the first base. For repertoire sequencing, the TCR beta CDR3 regions were amplified from RNA transcripts. A first-round RT-PCR used HTBI primers with the Qiagen OneStep RT-PCR kit, followed by a second-round multiplex PCR, size selection and purification. Libraries were sequenced paired-end with 100 bp reads on an Illumina HiSeq2000. As for how the authors treated the data: SOAPnuke was used to process the reads, throwing out any read that had adapters, had uncalled bases, had a mean Phred below 15, or lacked an exact constant-primer or identifier match. COPE v1.2.5 was used to merge the high-quality paired reads. Each unique nucleotide sequence was treated as a clonotype, and MiTCR v1.1 was used to align the clonotypes to the IMGT TRB V, D and J references. Analysis was restricted to V-J combinations with a frequency above 0.0001, which covered just over 98% of repertoires. For each V-J combination, a TCR clonal expansion and chaos score was defined as F50 clonal expansion divided by the chaos observed in the TCRdist matrix. Welch's t-statistics and random forest were used to reduce features to about a dozen V-J combinations, which were fed into a naive Bayes classifier. The Morisita-Horn index was used to measure how similar the thyroid and blood repertoires were. TCRdb itself trimmed the public reads at Q25 with fastp, ran MiXCR and retained productive beta chains. Here each entry gathers all rows of one CDR3 protein and keeps the most common genes and DNA. For this entry, the V and J calls and clone size follow TCRdb and not the study's own pipeline. In this sample the table shows roughly 600,000 distinct CDR3 sequences, 35% to 45% of which occur a single time. The ten top clones hold about 4.6% of the sample.

Hyperthyroidism patients were newly diagnosed, were aged 18 to 65 years, and had a disease duration under 2 months. Patients with other autoimmune diseases, uncontrolled infections, pregnancy or lactation were excluded from the study. Clinical symptoms, serum thyroxine, TRAb, thyroid ultrasound and orbital computed tomography were used for diagnosis. Total RNA was extracted using Trizol reagent, and RNA quality was checked on an Agilent 2100 Bioanalyzer. This TCR derives from an adult man with Graves' hyperthyroidism. The chain links TRBV7-3 with TRBJ2-1, with TRBD1 identical over 7 junction bases. The end of the DNA aligns better with TRBJ2-7, so the J call may be wrong. The sample taken for sequencing was peripheral blood or thyroid tissue (not recorded which). The DNA sequence is as follows: TGTGCCAGCAGCTTAATCTCGACAGGGACGAATGAGCAGTACTTC. Its protein product is CASSLISTGTNEQYF.